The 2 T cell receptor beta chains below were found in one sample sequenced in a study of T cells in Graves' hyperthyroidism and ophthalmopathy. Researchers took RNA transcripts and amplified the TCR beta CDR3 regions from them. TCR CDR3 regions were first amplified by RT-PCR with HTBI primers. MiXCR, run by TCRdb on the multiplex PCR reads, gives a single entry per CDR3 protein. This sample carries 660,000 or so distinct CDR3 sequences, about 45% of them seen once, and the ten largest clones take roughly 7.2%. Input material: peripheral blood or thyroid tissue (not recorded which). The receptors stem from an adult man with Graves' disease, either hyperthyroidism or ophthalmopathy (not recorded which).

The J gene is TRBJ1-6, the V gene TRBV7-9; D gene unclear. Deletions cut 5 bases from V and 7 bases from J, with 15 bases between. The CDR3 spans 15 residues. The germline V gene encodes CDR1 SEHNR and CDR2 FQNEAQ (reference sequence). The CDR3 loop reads CASSQDGDWNSPLHF. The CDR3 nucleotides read TGTGCCAGCAGCCAAGATGGGGATTGGAATTCACCCCTCCACTTT. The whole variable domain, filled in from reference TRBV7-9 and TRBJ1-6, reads DTGVSQNPRHKITKRGQNVTFRCDPISEHNRLYWYRQTLGQGPEFLTYFQNEAQLEKSRLLSDRFSAERPKGSFSTLEIQRTEQGDSAMYLCASSQDGDWNSPLHFGNGTRLTVT.

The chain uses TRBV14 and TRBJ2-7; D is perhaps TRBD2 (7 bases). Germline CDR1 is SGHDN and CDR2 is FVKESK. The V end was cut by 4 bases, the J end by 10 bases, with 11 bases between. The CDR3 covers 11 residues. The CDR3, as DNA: TGTGCCAGCAGCCGGGGGGGGCATCAGTACTTC. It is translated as CASSRGGHQYF.